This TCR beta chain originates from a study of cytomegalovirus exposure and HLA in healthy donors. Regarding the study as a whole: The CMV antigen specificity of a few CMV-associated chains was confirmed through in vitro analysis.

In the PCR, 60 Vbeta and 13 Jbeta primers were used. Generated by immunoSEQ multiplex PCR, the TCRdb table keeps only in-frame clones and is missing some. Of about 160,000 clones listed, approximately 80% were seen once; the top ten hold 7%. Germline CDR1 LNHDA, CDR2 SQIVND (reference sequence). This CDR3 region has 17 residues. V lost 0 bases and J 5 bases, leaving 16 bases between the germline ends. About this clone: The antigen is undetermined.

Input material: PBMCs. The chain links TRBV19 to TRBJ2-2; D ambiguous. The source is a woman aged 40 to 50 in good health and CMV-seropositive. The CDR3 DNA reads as TGTGCCAGTAGTATAGATAGGATGGTAGCAATGACCGGGGAGCTGTTTTTT. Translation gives CASSIDRMVAMTGELFF.